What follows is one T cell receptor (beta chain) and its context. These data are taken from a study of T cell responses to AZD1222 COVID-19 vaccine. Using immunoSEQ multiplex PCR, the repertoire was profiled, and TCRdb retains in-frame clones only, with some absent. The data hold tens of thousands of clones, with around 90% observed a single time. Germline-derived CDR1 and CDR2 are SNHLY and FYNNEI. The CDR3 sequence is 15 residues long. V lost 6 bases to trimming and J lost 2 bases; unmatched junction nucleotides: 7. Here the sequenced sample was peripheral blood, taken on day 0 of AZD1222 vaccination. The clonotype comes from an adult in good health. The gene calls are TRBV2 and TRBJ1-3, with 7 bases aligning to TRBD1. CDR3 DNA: TGTGCCAGCAGGACTAGTACAGGGGCTGGAAACACCATATATTTT. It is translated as CASRTSTGAGNTIYF.